Following are 14 T cell receptor beta chains from one sample sequenced in a study of blood T cell repertoires in COVID-19. Sequencing used immunoSEQ multiplex PCR; TCRdb keeps in-frame clones, though not all of them. The table includes about 76,000 clones, around 90% detected once. The sample consisted of peripheral blood. Receptors originate from a man aged 25-45 years with acute or convalescent COVID-19.

This clone was observed a single time. The V call is TRBV18, the J call TRBJ2-7; a weak D match, TRBD2 (6 bases). Trimming cost V 3 bases and J 6 bases, with 24 bases left between them. The CDR3 covers 17 residues. Germline V gene lookup returns CDR1 KGHSH and CDR2 LQKENI. Here the CDR3 DNA reads TGTGCCAGCTCACCTGATAAGTCGGGACTGGGGTTGGCCGAGCAGTACTTC. Protein sequence: CASSPDKSGLGLAEQYF. The entire variable domain, with the rest obtained from reference TRBV18 and TRBJ2-7, is as follows: NAGVMQNPRHLVRRRGQEARLRCSPMKGHSHVYWYRQLPEEGLKFMVYLQKENIIDESGMPKERFSAEFPKEGPSILRIQQVVRGDSAAYFCASSPDKSGLGLAEQYFGPGTRLTVT.

This clone appeared once. The V gene is TRBV6-5, the J gene TRBJ2-7, with unresolved D. Germline values: CDR1 MNHEY, CDR2 SVGAGI. Trimming cost V 6 bases and J 0 bases, with 15 bases left between them. This CDR3 is built from 15 residues. The CDR3 DNA follows: TGTGCCAGCAGCATCAGATTTACACCCTCCTACGAGCAGTACTTC. Protein sequence: CASSIRFTPSYEQYF.

The chain couples TRBV4-1 to TRBJ1-3; 7 bases line up with TRBD1. This CDR3 region has 16 residues. Germline V gene sequence: CDR1 MGHRA, CDR2 YSYEKL. J gave up 0 bases and V 5 bases, and 7 bases lay outside the gene matches. CDR3 sequence: CASSFTTGISGNTIYF. Written as DNA, the CDR3 is TGCGCCAGCAGCTTTACGACAGGGATCTCTGGAAACACCATATATTTT.

The genes are TRBV5-1 and TRBJ2-7, with TRBD1 matching 9 bases. CDR3 length: 15 residues. V dropped 1 base and J dropped 3; count of bases not matched to a gene: 5. Germline CDR1 SGHRS, CDR2 YFSETQ. Here the CDR3 DNA reads TGCGCCAGCAGCTTGAATCCGGGACAGGGCTACGAGCAGTACTTC. This codes for CASSLNPGQGYEQYF.

V is TRBV14 and J is TRBJ2-1; TRBD2 aligns across 8 bases. The CDR3 runs 14 residues. Germline CDR1 and CDR2: SGHDN and FVKESK. V was clipped by 6 bases and J by 15 bases; unmatched bases: 16. The CDR3 DNA follows: TGTGCCAGCAGGAAGAGTGACCTGACTAGCGTCCTGTTCTTC. Encoded protein: CASRKSDLTSVLFF. Based on the CDR3 plus reference TRBV14 and TRBJ2-1, the full variable domain is EAGVTQFPSHSVIEKGQTVTLRCDPISGHDNLYWYRRVMGKEIKFLLHFVKESKQDESGMPNNRFLAERTGGTYSTLKVQPAELEDSGVYFCASRKSDLTSVLFFGPGTRLTVL.

This sequence joins TRBV5-1 and TRBJ1-4; D remains ambiguous. This CDR3 has 14 amino acids. Trimming took 0 bases from V and 8 from J, leaving 11 bases between them. The germline gives CDR1 SGHRS, CDR2 YFSETQ. In DNA form, the CDR3 reads TGCGCCAGCAGCTTGGGGCATTTGGAGGAAAAACTGTTTTTT. It specifies CASSLGHLEEKLFF.

CDR3 sequence reads: CASSPAGTSGYTQYF. CDR3 bases: TGTGCCAGCAGCCCTGCGGGGACTAGCGGTTATACGCAGTATTTT. The chain joins TRBV7-2 to TRBJ2-3; 11 nucleotides line up with TRBD2. The germline gives CDR1 SGHTA, CDR2 FQGNSA. The CDR3 totals 15 residues. V lost 5 bases, J lost 7 bases, and 8 bases stayed unmatched.

Only a few counts were recorded for this clone. The chain uses TRBV7-2 and TRBJ2-7; 10 bases agree with TRBD1. The ends lost 7 bases at V and 1 base at J; junction bases unmatched: 4. Germline assignment: CDR1 SGHTA and CDR2 FQGNSA. This CDR3 has 14 residues. The DNA of the CDR3 is TGTGCCAGCACCCGACAGGGGGCATCCTACGAGCAGTACTTC. Amino acid sequence: CASTRQGASYEQYF. Together with reference TRBV7-2 and TRBJ2-7, the CDR3 gives the full variable domain: GAGVSQSPSNKVTEKGKDVELRCDPISGHTALYWYRQSLGQGLEFLIYFQGNSAPDKSGLPSDRFSAERTGGSVSTLTIQRTQQEDSAVYLCASTRQGASYEQYFGPGTRLTVT.

Only one count was recorded for this clone. Other DNA sequences of this sample code for an identical CDR3. This chain links TRBV5-8 with TRBJ1-5, with 7 bases matching TRBD1. V trimming: 4 bases; J trimming: 0 bases; junction bases outside the gene matches: 10. Germline CDR1 reads SGHTS; CDR2 reads YDEGEE. CDR3 size: 17 residues. CDR3 in amino acids: CASSEGQAPYSNQPQHF. DNA for the CDR3: TGTGCCAGCAGCGAAGGACAGGCCCCTTATAGCAATCAGCCCCAGCATTTT.

This chain links TRBV7-9 with TRBJ2-5; 7 bases map to TRBD1. Germline CDR1 is SEHNR and CDR2 is FQNEAQ (reference sequence). V trimming: 2 bases; J trimming: 5 bases; junction bases outside the gene matches: 8. The CDR3 is 15 amino acids. CDR3 bases: TGTGCCAGCAGCTTAACCCAACTACAGGGGGAGACCCAGTACTTC. This encodes CASSLTQLQGETQYF.

The V call is TRBV25-1, the J call TRBJ1-5; perhaps TRBD1 as D (6 bases). The germline V gene has CDR1 MGHDK and CDR2 SYGVNS. Trimming took off 3 bases at V and 5 bases at J, with 11 bases between the two ends. The CDR3 runs to 14 residues. CDR3 sequence (DNA): TGTGCCAGCAGTGATGAGACAGGAGATCAGCCCCAGCATTTT. Residues: CASSDETGDQPQHF.

The rearrangement uses TRBV10-1 and TRBJ2-2; TRBD2 might be the D (5 bases). Germline CDR1 is WNHNN and CDR2 is SYGVQD (reference sequence). CDR3 size: 17 residues. V was shortened by 3 bases and J by 0 bases, with 14 bases between the two germline ends. The CDR3 sequence is CASSDASRFANTGELFF. CDR3 coding DNA: TGCGCCAGCAGTGACGCTAGCAGATTCGCGAACACCGGGGAGCTGTTTTTT.

This chain connects TRBV4-2 to TRBJ2-2, with D hard to call. Germline CDR1 and CDR2: LGHNA and YNFKEQ. The CDR3 runs to 16 residues. Trimming took 2 bases from V and 4 from J, leaving 14 bases between them. The CDR3 DNA is TGTGCCAGCAGCCAAAGTCTCCGGTTTGGCACCGGGGAGCTGTTTTTT. Translating it yields CASSQSLRFGTGELFF.

The rearrangement links TRBV28 to TRBJ2-7, with 8 bases identical to TRBD2. The junction had 9 bases not matched to a gene; V was cut back by 3 bases and J by 5 bases. Looked up from germline, CDR1 is MDHEN and CDR2 is SYDVKM. The CDR3 has 15 amino acids. The CDR3 coding sequence is TGTGCCAGCAGTTTCCGCCCAGCGGGAGCTCACGAGCAGTACTTC. This codes for CASSFRPAGAHEQYF.